What follows are 14 T cell receptor beta chains derived from one specimen sequenced in a study of blood T cell repertoires in COVID-19 (dated by TCRdb to 2018 to 2020). Library preparation was by the immunoSEQ multiplex PCR assay. This is the immuneACCESS table as TCRdb keeps it, with only in-frame sequences that have V and J called. A part of the clones is gone; compared with another copy, unresolved V genes explain less than half, and the rest is unexplained. The sample includes a few hundred thousand clones, with roughly 85% observed a single time. Approximately 5% of the sample is in the top ten clones. The specimen was PBMCs or T cells enriched from blood (not recorded which). The receptors stem from a woman in her thirties who had recovered from COVID-19.

The V call is TRBV9, the J call TRBJ2-5, with D possibly TRBD1 on 6 matching bases. Trimming removed 4 bases from V and 4 bases from J, with 23 bases in between. CDR3 size: 17 residues. Germline V gives CDR1 SGDLS, CDR2 YYNGEE. CDR3: CASSTPSGQGLGETQYF. The CDR3, as DNA: TGTGCCAGCAGCACACCCTCGGGCCAGGGGCTCGGAGAGACCCAGTACTTC.

This chain links TRBV13 with TRBJ2-3; 10 bases line up with TRBD2. The CDR3 extends over 17 amino acids. V dropped 5 bases and J dropped 6; count of bases not matched to a gene: 14. Germline CDR1 is PRHDT and CDR2 is FYEKMQ (reference sequence). This chain's CDR3 is CASSLAGLAGDTDTQYF. The DNA for the CDR3 is TGTGCCAGCAGCCTTGCGGGGCTAGCGGGGGATACGGATACGCAGTATTTT. Supplemented by reference TRBV13 and TRBJ2-3, the full variable domain reads AAGVIQSPRHLIKEKRETATLKCYPIPRHDTVYWYQQGPGQDPQFLISFYEKMQSDKGSIPDRFSAQQFSDYHSELNMSSLELGDSALYFCASSLAGLAGDTDTQYFGPGTRLTVL.

CDR3 DNA: TGTGCCAGCAGCTTCCGGTATGAGCAGGGAGGCTACACCTTC. It codes for CASSFRYEQGGYTF. The chain couples TRBV7-3 to TRBJ1-2, with a weak D call TRBD1 (5 bases). V lost 3 bases, J lost 8 bases, and 16 bases lay in between. CDR3 length: 14 amino acids. From germline, CDR1 is SGHTA and CDR2 FQGTGA.

The chain is built from TRBV19 and TRBJ1-2; 7 nucleotides align to TRBD1. Unmatched junction bases numbered 9, after V lost 6 bases and J lost 2 bases. CDR3 length equals 15 residues. The V gene's germline CDR1 is LNHDA and CDR2 SQIVND (reference sequence). In DNA, the CDR3 is TGTGCCAGTAGACCGGTACCGGGACAGAACTATGGCTACACCTTC. This encodes CASRPVPGQNYGYTF.

This chain links TRBV18 with TRBJ2-1; D unresolved. V dropped 3 bases and J dropped 0 bases, with 9 bases sitting between them. Germline loops: CDR1 KGHSH, CDR2 LQKENI. This CDR3 region has 15 residues. Here the CDR3 reads CASSPLRSSYNEQFF. Here the CDR3 DNA reads TGTGCCAGCTCACCTCTTCGGAGCTCCTACAATGAGCAGTTCTTC. The variable domain in full, completed from reference TRBV18 and TRBJ2-1, reads NAGVMQNPRHLVRRRGQEARLRCSPMKGHSHVYWYRQLPEEGLKFMVYLQKENIIDESGMPKERFSAEFPKEGPSILRIQQVVRGDSAAYFCASSPLRSSYNEQFFGPGTRLTVL.

This sequence joins TRBV25-1 and TRBJ1-4; TRBD1 is a possible D gene (5 bases). This CDR3 region has 15 residues. Trimming removed 4 bases from V and 7 bases from J, with 16 bases in between. Germline V gene sequence: CDR1 MGHDK, CDR2 SYGVNS. The CDR3 spells CASSAPGPGGEKLFF. The CDR3 DNA reads as TGTGCCAGCAGTGCCCCAGGCCCCGGGGGTGAAAAACTGTTTTTT.

The J gene is TRBJ1-5, the V gene TRBV9, with 7 positions matching TRBD1. Germline V gene sequence: CDR1 SGDLS, CDR2 YYNGEE. The ends lost 4 bases at V and 3 bases at J; junction bases unmatched: 4. The CDR3 spans 14 residues. The CDR3 bases are TGTGCCAGCAGCCGTACAGGGGCCAATCAGCCCCAGCATTTT. Its protein product is CASSRTGANQPQHF.

In its sample, this clone was seen once. The rearrangement uses TRBV7-8 and TRBJ1-2, with D tentatively TRBD1 (6 bases). The CDR3 contains 14 residues. Germline V gene lookup returns CDR1 SGHVS and CDR2 FQNEAQ. Trimming stripped 4 bases from V and 3 bases from J, with 12 bases between. The CDR3 DNA reads TGTGCCAGCAGCTCCAGGACAGCTTACTATGGCTACACCTTC. Translated: CASSSRTAYYGYTF. The variable domain in full, with the rest retrieved from reference TRBV7-8 and TRBJ1-2, is GAGVSQSPRYKVAKRGQDVALRCDPISGHVSLFWYQQALGQGPEFLTYFQNEAQLDKSGLPSDRFFAERPEGSVSTLKIQRTQQEDSAVYLCASSSRTAYYGYTFGSGTRLTVV.

V and J are TRBV6-5 and TRBJ2-2; perhaps TRBD1 as D (5 bases). Deletions cut 8 bases from V and 3 bases from J, with 7 bases between. The CDR3 runs to 12 residues. Germline V lookup: CDR1 MNHEY, CDR2 SVGAGI. CDR3 sequence (DNA): TGTGCCAGCCAGGGATACACCGGGGAGCTGTTTTTT. Amino acid sequence: CASQGYTGELFF.

The rearrangement joins TRBV7-2 to TRBJ1-5, with 8 bases fitting TRBD1. Losses at the gene ends were 1 base for V and 2 bases for J; bases not matched to a gene: 4. Looked up from germline, CDR1 is SGHTA and CDR2 is FQGNSA. CDR3 size: 16 residues. CDR3 amino acids: CASSLDRGSGNQPQHF. CDR3 bases: TGTGCCAGCAGCTTAGACAGGGGGTCGGGCAATCAGCCCCAGCATTTT. Full variable domain (outside the CDR3, taken from reference TRBV7-2 and TRBJ1-5): GAGVSQSPSNKVTEKGKDVELRCDPISGHTALYWYRQSLGQGLEFLIYFQGNSAPDKSGLPSDRFSAERTGGSVSTLTIQRTQQEDSAVYLCASSLDRGSGNQPQHFGDGTRLSIL.

Worth noting for this clone: Other nucleotide sequences in the sample specify the same CDR3. V is TRBV12-3 or TRBV12-4 and J is TRBJ1-1; D is unresolved. This CDR3 is built from 13 residues. V was clipped by 6 bases and J by 1 base, with 9 bases between them. The CDR3 is CASSLGQNTEAFF. The CDR3, as DNA: TGTGCCAGCAGCCTTGGGCAGAACACTGAAGCTTTCTTT.

V usage is TRBV3-1 (or the pseudogene TRBV3-2) and J usage is TRBJ1-3, with TRBD1 as a possible D gene (6 bases). V lost 7 bases and J 0 bases, leaving 16 bases between the germline ends. Germline CDR1 is LGHDT and CDR2 is YNNKEL (reference sequence). CDR3 size: 16 residues. The CDR3 here is CASKTGTAFSGNTIYF. The CDR3 DNA sequence: TGTGCCAGCAAAACAGGGACGGCCTTCTCTGGAAACACCATATATTTT.

The chain employs TRBV5-6 and TRBJ1-2, with TRBD1 as a possible D gene (6 bases). Germline V CDR1 and CDR2: SGHDT, YYEEEE. Trimming shortened V by 4 bases and J by 7 bases, and 20 bases separated the two germline ends. The CDR3 is 15 amino acids. CDR3 residues: CASSHATGLGVGYTF. CDR3 coding DNA: TGTGCCAGCAGCCACGCGACAGGACTAGGGGTTGGCTACACCTTC.

This chain connects TRBV6-5 to TRBJ1-2; 7 bases map to TRBD1. Germline V gene lookup returns CDR1 MNHEY and CDR2 SVGAGI. The CDR3 has 15 amino acids. V lost 5 bases to trimming and J lost 5 bases; unmatched junction nucleotides: 11. The CDR3 spells CASSHGTDLRYGYTF. Written as DNA, the CDR3 is TGTGCCAGCAGTCATGGGACAGATCTTCGGTATGGCTACACCTTC.